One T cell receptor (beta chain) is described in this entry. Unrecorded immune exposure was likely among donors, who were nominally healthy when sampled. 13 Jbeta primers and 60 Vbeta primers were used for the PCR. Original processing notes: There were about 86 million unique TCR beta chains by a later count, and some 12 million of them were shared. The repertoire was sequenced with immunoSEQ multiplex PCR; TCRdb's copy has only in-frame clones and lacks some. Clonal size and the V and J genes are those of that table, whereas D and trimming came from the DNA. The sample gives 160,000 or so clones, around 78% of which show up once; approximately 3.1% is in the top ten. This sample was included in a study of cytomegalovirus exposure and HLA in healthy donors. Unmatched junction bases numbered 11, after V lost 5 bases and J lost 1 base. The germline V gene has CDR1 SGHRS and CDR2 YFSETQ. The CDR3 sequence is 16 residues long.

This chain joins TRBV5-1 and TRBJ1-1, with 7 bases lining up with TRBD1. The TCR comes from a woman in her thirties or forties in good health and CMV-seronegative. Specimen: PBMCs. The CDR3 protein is CASRQTGNEGNTEAFF. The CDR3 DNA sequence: TGCGCCAGCAGACAGACAGGGAATGAAGGGAACACTGAAGCTTTCTTT. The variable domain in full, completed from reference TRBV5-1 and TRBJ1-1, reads KAGVTQTPRYLIKTRGQQVTLSCSPISGHRSVSWYQQTPGQGLQFLFEYFSETQRNKGNFPGRFSGRQFSNSRSEMNVSTLELGDSALYLCASRQTGNEGNTEAFFGQGTRLTVV.